The sequence of this TCR beta chain was determined in a study of radiation and T cells in renal cell carcinoma. As for time point: blood 4 weeks post-SBRT, at nephrectomy. The treatment is: 15 Gy SBRT to primary tumor, nephrectomy 4 weeks later. This renal cell carcinoma was of the clear cell type. The V and J ends lost 1 base and 0 bases respectively, with 10 bases between them. This CDR3 has 16 residues. CDR1 SGHNT and CDR2 YENEEA come from the germline V gene. Notes on this clone: Its antigen is currently unknown.

Study-level findings and limits: From baseline, blood top tumor clonotypes peaked at 2 weeks post-radiation.

The method was immunoSEQ multiplex PCR; TCRdb's version includes in-frame clones alone and lacks a portion of them. Altogether around 170,000 clones are present, 88% being singletons, with the ten largest covering 11%. This sequence joins TRBV11-3 and TRBJ2-1; weak D call: TRBD1 (6 bases). This receptor was identified in a woman in her 50s with renal cell carcinoma. The specimen was blood, collected from a patient whose treatment included radiotherapy and nephrectomy. The CDR3 is CASSLAGDVSYNEQFF. For the CDR3, the DNA is TGTGCCAGCAGCTTAGCAGGGGACGTCTCCTACAATGAGCAGTTCTTC.